Shown below are 21 T cell receptor beta chains from a single sample sequenced in a study of human T cells and chemical hapten exposure. MiXCR, applied by TCRdb to the RACE reads, yields one record per CDR3 protein. The sample lists 370,000 or so distinct CDR3 sequences; 4.8% were seen once. Regarding time point: patch test 1, 2 weeks after DPC sensitization. The treatment denotes: therapeutic diphenylcyclopropenone sensitization with weekly scalp DPC. This specimen consisted of whole blood, obtained in connection with sensitization to the hapten diphenylcyclopropenone (DPC). These receptors originate from a woman between 45 and 65 years old with alopecia areata. Some clones in this sample may be carry-over from other donors' samples.

This clonotype has more than one count but fewer than ten. V usage is TRBV6-6 and J usage is TRBJ1-2; tentatively, D is TRBD1 (6 bases). Germline CDR1 MNHNY, CDR2 SVGAGI (reference sequence). With 6 bases removed from V and 6 bases from J, the gap between germline ends came to 17 bases. This CDR3 comprises 14 residues. The CDR3 DNA is TGTGCCAGCAGCTGGAATCAGGGGCCCAATGGCTACACCTTC. Residues: CASSWNQGPNGYTF.

The V call is TRBV4-1, the J call TRBJ2-3; unclear D gene. Looked up from germline, CDR1 is MGHRA and CDR2 is YSYEKL. Trimming removed 4 bases at V and 5 bases at J, with 16 bases between. The CDR3 length is 15 residues. CDR3 sequence: CASSPRLFREDTQYF. CDR3 in DNA: TGCGCCAGCAGCCCTCGACTCTTTAGAGAAGATACGCAGTATTTT.

In this sample, this clonotype turned up many times. V gene TRBV7-9 combines with J gene TRBJ2-1; D could derive from TRBD1 or TRBD2 (5 bases each). The CDR3 runs to 14 residues. Trimming left V 5 bases short and J 3 bases short, with 11 bases between. Germline V CDR1 and CDR2: SEHNR, FQNEAQ (reference sequence). CDR3 sequence (DNA): TGTGCCAGCAGCGTTGGGACCAGCTACAATGAGCAGTTCTTC. Translating it yields CASSVGTSYNEQFF. The full variable domain, with the rest looked up from reference TRBV7-9 and TRBJ2-1, is DTGVSQNPRHKITKRGQNVTFRCDPISEHNRLYWYRQTLGQGPEFLTYFQNEAQLEKSRLLSDRFSAERPKGSFSTLEIQRTEQGDSAMYLCASSVGTSYNEQFFGPGTRLTVL.

This clonotype was recorded many times. The rearrangement uses TRBV7-3 and TRBJ1-6, with TRBD1 identical over 7 bases. CDR1 and CDR2 from the germline V gene are SGHTA and FQGTGA. The V segment lost 5 bases and the J segment 10 bases; nucleotides outside the gene matches: 8. The CDR3 extends over 14 amino acids. CDR3 protein: CASSADRVGSPLHF. Here the CDR3 DNA reads TGTGCCAGCAGCGCCGACAGGGTCGGATCACCCCTCCACTTT.

The chain uses TRBV4-1 and TRBJ1-5, with D perhaps TRBD1 (5 bases). The CDR3 is 15 amino acids. The V end lost 0 bases, the J end lost 6 bases, and 12 bases lay between the germline ends. Germline V gene sequence: CDR1 MGHRA, CDR2 YSYEKL. DNA for the CDR3: TGCGCCAGCAGCCAAGATGACGGGGGGATTCAGCCCCAGCATTTT. Protein: CASSQDDGGIQPQHF.

This clonotype was seen many times. V usage is TRBV29-1 and J usage is TRBJ1-1; D perhaps matches TRBD1 (6 bases). Germline V gene sequence: CDR1 SQVTM, CDR2 ANQGSEA. The CDR3 contains 13 residues. V gave up 6 bases and J gave up 6 bases, with 17 bases separating them. For the CDR3, the DNA is TGCAGCGTGCGAACAGGGCTTAGCGCTGAAGCTTTCTTT. Amino acid sequence: CSVRTGLSAEAFF.

This clonotype was detected many times. This chain joins TRBV12-3 or TRBV12-4 and TRBJ2-1, with TRBD1 matching over 9 bases. The CDR3 contains 17 residues. The J segment lost 0 bases and the V segment lost 8 bases, leaving 11 bases of the junction unmatched. CDR3 sequence: CASASSGTGSSYNEQFF. The CDR3 nucleotides read TGTGCCAGCGCCTCTTCCGGGACAGGGAGCTCCTACAATGAGCAGTTCTTC.

Comment on this clonotype: It may be a read error: a sequence one base away is much more abundant. The genes are TRBV6-1 and TRBJ1-5, with D maybe TRBD1 (6 bases). CDR1 MNHNS and CDR2 SASEGT come from the germline V gene. The CDR3 totals 15 residues. CDR3 amino acids: CASSESGGAGQPKHF. DNA for the CDR3: TGTGCCAGCAGTGAATCCGGGGGCGCGGGTCAGCCCAAGCATTTT.

The J gene is TRBJ2-2, the V gene TRBV18; TRBD1 aligns across 9 bases. Trimming removed 3 bases from V and 4 bases from J; junction bases left unmatched: 6. The CDR3 is 16 residues long. Germline V gives CDR1 KGHSH, CDR2 LQKENI. The CDR3 region has the DNA TGTGCCAGCTCACCTCTACGGGACAGGGTCACCGGGGAGCTGTTTTTT. This translates into CASSPLRDRVTGELFF.

There are many counts of this clonotype. This CDR3 is CASSLDPTGYTEAFF. CDR3 bases: TGCGCCAGCAGCTTGGACCCGACAGGCTACACTGAAGCTTTCTTT. V gene TRBV5-1 combines with J gene TRBJ1-1; D perhaps matches TRBD1 (6 bases). The CDR3 consists of 15 residues. V shed 0 bases and J shed 3 bases, with 12 bases lying between them. Germline CDR1 reads SGHRS; CDR2 reads YFSETQ.

This clonotype was seen a handful of times. This rearrangement joins TRBV29-1 to TRBJ2-2; no definite D call. V lost 5 bases, J lost 1 base, and 11 bases lay in between. This CDR3 is 14 amino acids long. Germline V gene data show CDR1 as SQVTM and CDR2 as ANQGSEA. As DNA, the CDR3 is TGCAGCGTTCGGCGGAAGGGGAACACCGGGGAGCTGTTTTTT. It specifies CSVRRKGNTGELFF.

This clonotype occurred many times. This chain connects TRBV12-5 to TRBJ2-1; unclear D gene. The germline CDR1 and CDR2 sequences are LGHNT and FRNRAP. The length of the CDR3 is 11 residues. Trimming stripped 5 bases from V and 9 bases from J, with 8 bases between. The CDR3 sequence is CASGGTGEQFF. The CDR3 bases are TGTGCTAGTGGTGGTACGGGTGAGCAGTTCTTC.

This clonotype has a count of ten or more. CDR3 loop: CASSTGTASYEQYF. The CDR3 region has the DNA TGTGCCAGCAGCACCGGGACAGCCTCCTACGAGCAGTACTTC. The chain is built from TRBV6-6 and TRBJ2-7, with 7 positions matching TRBD1. CDR1 and CDR2 (germline): MNHNY, SVGAGI (reference sequence). Trimming removed 6 bases from V and 0 bases from J; junction bases left unmatched: 5. The CDR3 has 14 amino acids.

This clonotype was seen many times. This chain connects TRBV12-3 or TRBV12-4 to TRBJ1-6; 7 bases are a match to TRBD1. The CDR3 runs to 13 residues. The J segment lost 6 bases and the V segment lost 9 bases, leaving 5 bases of the junction unmatched. CDR3 residues: CASTGTANSPLHF. The CDR3 DNA follows: TGTGCCAGTACAGGGACAGCTAATTCACCCCTCCACTTT.

At least ten counts were recorded for this clonotype. The V and J genes are TRBV7-7 and TRBJ2-5, with 8 nucleotides matching TRBD1. The CDR3 runs to 15 residues. V lost 4 bases, J lost 4 bases, and 8 bases stayed unmatched. Germline V gives CDR1 SSHAT, CDR2 FNYEAQ (reference sequence). CDR3 coding DNA: TGTGCCAGCAGCTCGTCGACAGGGGCAATAGAGACCCAGTACTTC. Protein: CASSSSTGAIETQYF. The full variable domain, its missing parts supplied by reference TRBV7-7 and TRBJ2-5, is GAGVSQSPRYKVTKRGQDVTLRCDPISSHATLYWYQQALGQGPEFLTYFNYEAQPDKSGLPSDRFSAERPEGSISTLTIQRTEQRDSAMYRCASSSSTGAIETQYFGPGTRLLVL.

This clonotype was observed a few times. The chain recombines TRBV12-3 or TRBV12-4 with TRBJ2-3; 13 bases map to TRBD2. This CDR3 contains 15 residues. Trimming took 5 bases from V and 5 from J; bases not matched to a gene: 4. The CDR3 loop reads CASSLTSGGVDTQYF. The CDR3 nucleotides are TGTGCCAGCAGTCTTACTAGCGGGGGGGTAGATACGCAGTATTTT.

The chain couples TRBV19 to TRBJ2-7; 10 bases line up with TRBD2. J was trimmed by 1 base and V by 5 bases; bases with no gene match: 8. CDR1 and CDR2 (germline): LNHDA, SQIVND (reference sequence). This CDR3 contains 16 residues. The CDR3 is CASSVPSGSSSYEQYF. DNA of the CDR3: TGTGCCAGTAGTGTGCCTAGCGGGAGTTCTTCCTACGAGCAGTACTTC.

This clonotype has a count of ten or more. The chain combines TRBV7-9 with TRBJ1-1; D is possibly TRBD1 (6 bases). V was cut by 4 bases and J by 8 bases, with 11 bases left in between. Germline V gene lookup returns CDR1 SEHNR and CDR2 FQNEAQ (reference sequence). This CDR3 comprises 12 residues. CDR3 sequence (DNA): TGTGCCAGCAGCTCCACAGGGATCGAAGCTTTCTTT. Amino acid sequence: CASSSTGIEAFF.

This clonotype was seen many times. This chain joins TRBV28 and TRBJ2-7, with D perhaps TRBD1 (5 bases). V was clipped by 10 bases and J by 4 bases, with 17 bases between them. The CDR3 is made up of 13 amino acids. Germline V gene data show CDR1 as MDHEN and CDR2 as SYDVKM. The CDR3 protein is CATLQVSLYEQYF. CDR3 sequence (DNA): TGTGCCACCCTACAGGTTTCCCTATACGAGCAGTACTTC.

The rearrangement uses TRBV7-2 and TRBJ1-6, with a weak D call TRBD1 (5 bases). The germline V gene encodes CDR1 SGHTA and CDR2 FQGNSA. V lost 6 bases, J lost 7 bases, and 16 bases lay in between. The CDR3 totals 15 residues. The CDR3 nucleotides read TGTGCCAGCAGTTCCACCGGGCAGGGAAATTCACCCCTCCACTTT. Translation: CASSSTGQGNSPLHF.

The chain carries TRBV11-2 and TRBJ1-1, with D hard to call. V lost 1 base and J lost 8, with 11 bases in between. The CDR3 is 13 residues long. Germline CDR1 SGHAT, CDR2 FQNNGV. CDR3 in DNA: TGTGCCAGCAGCTTAGCCGGGAGTAAGGAAGCTTTCTTT. It specifies CASSLAGSKEAFF.